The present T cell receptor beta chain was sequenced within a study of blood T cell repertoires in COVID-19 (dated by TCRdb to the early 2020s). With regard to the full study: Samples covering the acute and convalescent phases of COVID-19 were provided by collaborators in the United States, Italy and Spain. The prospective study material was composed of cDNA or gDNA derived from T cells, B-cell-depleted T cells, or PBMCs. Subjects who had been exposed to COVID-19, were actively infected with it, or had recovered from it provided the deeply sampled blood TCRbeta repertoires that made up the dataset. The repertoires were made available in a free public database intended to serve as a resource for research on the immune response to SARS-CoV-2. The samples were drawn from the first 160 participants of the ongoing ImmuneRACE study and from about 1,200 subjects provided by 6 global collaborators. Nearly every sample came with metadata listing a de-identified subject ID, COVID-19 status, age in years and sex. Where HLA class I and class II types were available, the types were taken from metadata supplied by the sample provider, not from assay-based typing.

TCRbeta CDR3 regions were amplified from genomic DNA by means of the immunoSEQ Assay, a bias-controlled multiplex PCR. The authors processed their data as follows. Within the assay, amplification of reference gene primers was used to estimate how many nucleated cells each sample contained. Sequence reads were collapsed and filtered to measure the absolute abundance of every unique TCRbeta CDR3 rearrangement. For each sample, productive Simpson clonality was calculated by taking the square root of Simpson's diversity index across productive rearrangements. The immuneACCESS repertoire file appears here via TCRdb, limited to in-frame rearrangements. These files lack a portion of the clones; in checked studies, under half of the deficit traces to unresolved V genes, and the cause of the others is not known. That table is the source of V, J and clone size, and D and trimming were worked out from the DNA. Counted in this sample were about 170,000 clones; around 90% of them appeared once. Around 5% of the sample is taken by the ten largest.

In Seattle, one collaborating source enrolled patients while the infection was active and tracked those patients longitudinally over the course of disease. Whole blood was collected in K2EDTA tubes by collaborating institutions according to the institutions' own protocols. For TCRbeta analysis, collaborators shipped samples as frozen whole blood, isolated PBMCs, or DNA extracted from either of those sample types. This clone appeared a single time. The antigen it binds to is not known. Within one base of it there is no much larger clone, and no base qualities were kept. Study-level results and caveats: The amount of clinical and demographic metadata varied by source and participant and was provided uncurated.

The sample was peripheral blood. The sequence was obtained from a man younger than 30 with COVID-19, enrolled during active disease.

CDR3 reads: CASSSSGLRNEKLFF. The bases are TGTGCCAGCAGTTCCTCGGGACTGAGGAATGAAAAACTGTTTTTT. The chain was built from TRBV6-6 and TRBJ1-4, and TRBD1 may be the D gene, going by 5 matching bases. CDR1 and CDR2 are read off the germline V gene (reference sequence) as MNHNY and SVGAGI. Spanning cysteine to phenylalanine, the CDR3 consists of 15 amino acids. The read is trimmed to its CDR3 DNA, 45 bases read in frame from base 1. Cut back by 4 bases and 5 bases, the V and J ends lie 14 bases apart.